Listed here is a single TCR beta chain. Its specificity is unknown. The source of the sample is a study of T-cell reconstitution after alpha-beta-depleted transplantation in children. Study-wide findings and caveats: Day-60 TCRbeta diversity that was high in some patients was derived from surviving recipient T cells and thymic progenitors. Among T cells one year after transplant, newly produced cells accounted for most counts and diversity.

Using unique molecular identifiers, the investigators prepared the TCRbeta library. Each CDR3 protein is one row after TCRdb ran MiXCR on the PCR reads. The sample carries about 210,000 distinct CDR3 sequences, roughly 18% recorded once. The CDR3 consists of 13 residues. Trimming pared 5 bases from V and 0 bases from J, leaving 7 bases between. Germline V gives CDR1 KGHSH, CDR2 LQKENI. Sequencing was performed on PBMCs, mostly from graft donor cells, taken 360 days after TCRalphabeta/CD19-depleted stem cell transplant. The chain is built from TRBV18 and TRBJ2-5; TRBD2 might be the D (6 bases). This clonotype originated in a male patient between 2 and 10 years old who had a stem cell transplant for acute lymphoblastic leukemia, so the T cells may come from the graft donor. The CDR3 protein is CASSTGDQETQYF. CDR3 DNA sequence: TGTGCCAGCTCAACGGGAGACCAAGAGACCCAGTACTTC.